The 32 T cell receptor beta chains given below trace back to one sample, sequenced in a study of blood T cell repertoires in COVID-19. TCRdb's table, derived via immunoSEQ multiplex PCR, lists solely in-frame clones and lacks some. This sample has about 380,000 clones; approximately 81% occur once, and the top ten carry roughly 3.6%. The sequencing sample was made of peripheral blood. These receptors originate from a young woman with acute or convalescent COVID-19.

The rearrangement joins TRBV14 to TRBJ2-1, with D tentatively TRBD2 (6 bases). The ends were cut back, 4 bases at V and 3 bases at J, with 16 bases in the middle. The CDR3 is made up of 16 amino acids. CDR1 is SGHDN, CDR2 FVKESK, per germline. This CDR3 is CASSPTGDWGYNEQFF. The DNA of the CDR3 is TGTGCCAGCAGCCCCACTGGGGACTGGGGCTACAATGAGCAGTTCTTC.

The chain uses TRBV4-1 and TRBJ2-1, with D possibly being TRBD1 (5 bases). Germline assignment: CDR1 MGHRA and CDR2 YSYEKL. V lost 3 bases and J lost 4, with 19 bases in between. CDR3 length equals 17 residues. CDR3 sequence reads: CASSQTTVLLGYNEQFF. In nucleotides, the CDR3 is TGCGCCAGCAGCCAGACGACAGTCCTTCTCGGGTACAATGAGCAGTTCTTC.

CDR3 sequence reads: CASRLWGDEKLFF. In DNA form, the CDR3 reads TGTGCCAGTAGACTGTGGGGCGATGAAAAACTGTTTTTT. The V gene is TRBV12-3 or TRBV12-4, the J gene TRBJ1-4, with a possible D match to TRBD1 (5 bases). V was trimmed by 9 bases and J by 6 bases, leaving 14 bases between them. The CDR3 runs to 13 residues.

The chain recombines TRBV10-2 with TRBJ2-5; the D is unclear. The CDR3 consists of 12 residues. CDR1 is WSHSY, CDR2 SAAADI, per germline. Trimming stripped 3 bases from V and 5 bases from J, with 7 bases between. As DNA, the CDR3 is TGCGCCAGCAGTGAACGGCGGGAGACCCAGTACTTC. This translates into CASSERRETQYF.

V gene TRBV28 combines with J gene TRBJ1-5; no firm D call. The CDR3 length is 13 residues. V lost 5 bases to trimming and J lost 11 bases, with 16 bases between them. The germline V gene has CDR1 MDHEN and CDR2 SYDVKM. The CDR3 reads CASSPSPPTTQHF. The CDR3 DNA sequence: TGTGCCAGCAGTCCTAGTCCTCCTACTACCCAGCATTTT.

The sample holds one count of this clone. The rearrangement joins TRBV7-2 to TRBJ2-1, with D perhaps matching TRBD1 (6 bases). CDR1 and CDR2 from the germline V gene are SGHTA and FQGNSA. V lost 6 bases, J lost 14 bases, and 17 bases lay in between. CDR3 length: 12 amino acids. Written as DNA, the CDR3 is TGTGCCAGCAGTCCCGGGACATCGGGTAAGTTCTTC. Its translation: CASSPGTSGKFF.

CDR3 loop: CASSLELAGGVSYNEQFF. The DNA of the CDR3 is TGTGCCAGCAGCTTGGAACTAGCGGGAGGGGTCTCCTACAATGAGCAGTTCTTC. This chain links TRBV5-4 with TRBJ2-1; 13 bases agree with TRBD2. Germline CDR1 and CDR2: SGHNT and YYREEE (reference sequence). J lost 0 bases, V lost 0 bases, and 3 bases had no gene match. This CDR3 has 18 residues.

The chain is built from TRBV24-1 and TRBJ2-5; 11 nucleotides align to TRBD2. This CDR3 has 16 residues. The germline V gene encodes CDR1 KGHDR and CDR2 SFDVKD. V dropped 3 bases and J dropped 2; count of bases not matched to a gene: 4. The CDR3 region is CATSDPGTSGQETQYF. In DNA form, the CDR3 reads TGTGCCACCAGTGATCCTGGGACTAGCGGACAAGAGACCCAGTACTTC.

CDR3 sequence: CASSPRDYGYTDTQYF. In nucleotides, the CDR3 is TGCGCCAGCAGCCCACGGGACTACGGTTACACAGATACGCAGTATTTT. The J gene is TRBJ2-3, the V gene TRBV5-1; the match to TRBD2 covers 7 bases. Losses at the gene ends were 4 bases for V and 2 bases for J; bases not matched to a gene: 10. The germline V gene has CDR1 SGHRS and CDR2 YFSETQ. The CDR3 runs 16 residues.

The CDR3 region is CASSLSSGAADTQYF. DNA for the CDR3: TGTGCCAGCAGCTTGTCTAGCGGGGCGGCAGATACGCAGTATTTT. This chain connects TRBV5-4 to TRBJ2-3; 9 bases map to TRBD2. The trim removed 1 base at V and 4 bases at J, leaving 4 bases unmatched. Per germline, CDR1 SGHNT and CDR2 YYREEE (reference sequence). The CDR3 loop spans 15 amino acids.

The chain links TRBV11-2 to TRBJ2-7, with 8 bases lining up with TRBD1. V was clipped by 4 bases and J by 2 bases; unmatched bases: 10. CDR1 and CDR2 from the germline V gene are SGHAT and FQNNGV. This CDR3 is 16 amino acids long. CDR3 nucleotide sequence: TGTGCCAGCAGCTGGGGCGGCTGGGACAGGACCTACGAGCAGTACTTC. Its translation: CASSWGGWDRTYEQYF.

The chain carries TRBV27 and TRBJ1-3, with 7 nucleotides matching TRBD1. Germline CDR1 reads MNHEY; CDR2 reads SMNVEV (reference sequence). The CDR3 is made up of 16 amino acids. With V trimmed by 6 bases and J by 2 bases, 10 bases remained unmatched. CDR3 DNA sequence: TGTGCCAGCAGCCCTTTTGACAGGGATACTGGAAACACCATATATTTT. It yields the protein CASSPFDRDTGNTIYF.

The rearrangement joins TRBV5-4 to TRBJ2-7, with 13 bases that match TRBD2. This CDR3 contains 15 residues. The germline V gene has CDR1 SGHNT and CDR2 YYREEE (reference sequence). The V segment lost 4 bases and the J segment 3 bases; nucleotides outside the gene matches: 4. CDR3 sequence: CASSPGLAGDYEQYF. The CDR3 region has the DNA TGTGCCAGCAGCCCCGGACTAGCGGGAGACTACGAGCAGTACTTC.

The chain combines TRBV4-1 with TRBJ2-7; TRBD2 is a possible D gene (7 bases). The CDR3 sequence is 15 residues long. The germline gives CDR1 MGHRA, CDR2 YSYEKL. The V gene lost 0 bases and the J gene lost 4 bases, with 13 bases spanning the gap. The DNA of the CDR3 is TGCGCCAGCAGCCAAGACCTGGGGGGGGCTTACGAGCAGTACTTC. This gives the protein CASSQDLGGAYEQYF.

Note on this clone: Since a much larger clone is just one base distant, this may be a read error. The same CDR3 is also encoded by other DNA sequences in this sample. V usage is TRBV28 and J usage is TRBJ1-5; D gene uncertain. V gave up 2 bases and J gave up 2 bases, with 4 bases separating them. Germline V gives CDR1 MDHEN, CDR2 SYDVKM. The length of the CDR3 is 13 residues. CDR3 DNA: TGTGCCAGCAGTTTACAGGGCAATCAGCCCCAGCATTTT. It encodes CASSLQGNQPQHF.

This clone was recorded a few times. The gene calls are TRBV14 and TRBJ1-3, with a weak D call TRBD1 (5 bases). The germline gives CDR1 SGHDN, CDR2 FVKESK. V was trimmed by 3 bases and J by 4 bases, leaving 13 bases between them. The CDR3 covers 15 residues. The CDR3 loop reads CASSHQGVVGNTIYF. The CDR3 DNA reads TGTGCCAGCAGCCATCAGGGCGTGGTAGGAAACACCATATATTTT.

This clone was observed a few times. The chain links TRBV11-3 to TRBJ1-4; no clear D. V gave up 4 bases and J gave up 14 bases, with 14 bases separating them. CDR1 and CDR2 (germline): SGHNT, YENEEA. The CDR3 is 12 amino acids. CDR3 in amino acids: CASSSSTLRLFF. The CDR3, as DNA: TGTGCCAGCAGCTCCTCGACATTACGCCTGTTTTTT.

This sequence joins TRBV6-5 and TRBJ2-5; 7 positions agree with TRBD1. The germline V gene has CDR1 MNHEY and CDR2 SVGAGI. The CDR3 sequence is 15 residues long. The V and J ends lost 6 bases and 5 bases, in that order; junction bases with no gene match: 12. The CDR3 coding sequence is TGTGCCAGCAGCCGGGGACAGCCGGATCGGGAGACCCAGTACTTC. Its protein is CASSRGQPDRETQYF.

The chain recombines TRBV14 with TRBJ2-5, with 8 bases identical to TRBD2. This CDR3 region has 15 residues. Germline lookup yields CDR1 SGHDN and CDR2 FVKESK. Unmatched junction bases numbered 11, after V lost 4 bases and J lost 7 bases. This CDR3 is CASSPIAGSAGTQYF. The CDR3 coding sequence is TGTGCCAGCAGCCCGATAGCGGGGTCTGCCGGGACCCAGTACTTC.

The J gene is TRBJ1-4, the V gene TRBV5-1; TRBD1 aligns across 8 bases. This CDR3 has 16 amino acids. The V gene's germline CDR1 is SGHRS and CDR2 YFSETQ. With 6 bases clipped from V and 8 bases from J, the junction kept 15 bases outside the gene matches. In DNA form, the CDR3 reads TGCGCCAGCACCCAATTCTCAGGGGGCGCCGACGAAAAACTGTTTTTT. Its translation is CASTQFSGGADEKLFF.

The chain has TRBV30 and TRBJ1-2, with D tentatively TRBD1 (5 bases). Germline V lookup: CDR1 GTSNPN, CDR2 SVGIG (reference sequence). There are 14 residues in the CDR3. V was clipped by 5 bases and J by 9 bases, with 22 bases between them. CDR3 protein: CAWDLGGRVLSYTF. The CDR3 nucleotides read TGTGCCTGGGACCTCGGGGGTCGGGTGTTAAGCTACACCTTC.

The chain employs TRBV29-1 and TRBJ2-7, with a tentative D call TRBD2 (6 bases). V was cut by 5 bases and J by 5 bases, with 31 bases left in between. CDR1 and CDR2 (germline): SQVTM, ANQGSEA. CDR3 length: 18 amino acids. The DNA of the CDR3 is TGCAGCGTTCGCACAAGAAGAAACCGGGACTTACGCTCTGACGAGCAGTACTTC. It is translated as CSVRTRRNRDLRSDEQYF.

The rearrangement uses TRBV5-1 and TRBJ2-4; the match to TRBD1 covers 9 bases. The germline V gene has CDR1 SGHRS and CDR2 YFSETQ. The V gene end was trimmed by 0 bases and the J gene end by 5 bases; junction bases not matched to a gene: 3. This CDR3 has 15 residues. This chain's CDR3 is CASSLGGQGQNIQYF. Written as DNA, the CDR3 is TGCGCCAGCAGCTTGGGGGGACAGGGACAAAACATTCAGTACTTC.

This chain links TRBV9 with TRBJ2-2, with 7 bases lining up with TRBD1. The CDR3 contains 16 residues. Germline V gene data show CDR1 as SGDLS and CDR2 as YYNGEE. The V and J ends lost 3 bases and 7 bases, in that order; junction bases with no gene match: 12. CDR3 region: CASSAGQAARVGELFF. In DNA, the CDR3 is TGTGCCAGCAGCGCTGGACAGGCCGCCAGGGTCGGGGAGCTGTTTTTT. Full variable domain (remainder filled in from reference TRBV9 and TRBJ2-2): DSGVTQTPKHLITATGQRVTLRCSPRSGDLSVYWYQQSLDQGLQFLIQYYNGEERAKGNILERFSAQQFPDLHSELNLSSLELGDSALYFCASSAGQAARVGELFFGEGSRLTVL.

The V and J genes are TRBV9 and TRBJ1-1; the D gene is possibly TRBD1 (5 bases). Trimming pared 0 bases from V and 7 bases from J, leaving 7 bases between. In germline, CDR1 is SGDLS, CDR2 YYNGEE. CDR3 length: 12 amino acids. The CDR3 loop is CASSVAGGEAFF. DNA of the CDR3: TGTGCCAGCAGCGTAGCCGGGGGTGAAGCTTTCTTT.

Here the CDR3 reads CASSQVLRGLRQETQYF. The CDR3 DNA reads TGCGCCAGCAGCCAAGTGTTGAGGGGGCTAAGGCAAGAGACCCAGTACTTC. The chain is built from TRBV4-1 and TRBJ2-5; 7 bases fit TRBD1. Germline CDR1 and CDR2: MGHRA and YSYEKL. After removal of 1 base from V and 2 bases from J, the junction contained 10 bases not matched to a gene. The CDR3 has 17 amino acids.

Only one count was recorded for this clone. CDR3 residues: CASSSGRAPLDEQFF. CDR3 in DNA: TGTGCCAGCAGCTCCGGGAGGGCCCCCCTCGATGAGCAGTTCTTC. J is TRBJ2-1 and V is TRBV7-3; 8 nucleotides align to TRBD2. Germline trimming cut 4 bases from V and 8 bases from J; bases unmatched to any gene: 10. In germline, CDR1 is SGHTA, CDR2 FQGTGA. CDR3 length: 15 amino acids.

The chain joins TRBV18 to TRBJ1-2; D not resolved. The germline CDR1 and CDR2 sequences are KGHSH and LQKENI. The V end was cut by 3 bases, the J end by 8 bases, with 13 bases between. CDR3 size: 13 residues. The CDR3 nucleotides read TGTGCCAGCTCACCTGCGGACTCTGGGGGCTACACCTTC. It translates to CASSPADSGGYTF.

The chain has TRBV29-1 and TRBJ1-1, with D possibly matching TRBD1 (5 bases). The V gene's germline CDR1 is SQVTM and CDR2 ANQGSEA. This CDR3 has 19 residues. V lost 6 bases and J lost 0, with 29 bases in between. This CDR3 is CSVPPKSSGEGEVNTEAFF. CDR3 nucleotide sequence: TGCAGCGTCCCGCCCAAAAGTTCAGGAGAAGGGGAAGTGAACACTGAAGCTTTCTTT.

The chain has TRBV5-8 and TRBJ1-1, with unresolved D. V gave up 1 base and J gave up 8 bases, with 9 bases separating them. Germline assignment: CDR1 SGHTS and CDR2 YDEGEE. The CDR3 spans 12 residues. CDR3 sequence: CASSLTNDEAFF. The CDR3 DNA reads TGTGCCAGCAGCTTGACTAATGACGAAGCTTTCTTT.

The rearrangement links TRBV7-9 to TRBJ1-1; 11 nucleotides match TRBD1. Per the germline V gene, CDR1 is SEHNR and CDR2 is FQNEAQ (reference sequence). Unmatched junction bases numbered 8, after V lost 5 bases and J lost 3 bases. The CDR3 loop spans 16 amino acids. The CDR3 protein is CASSRYQGQGDTEAFF. The CDR3 nucleotides read TGTGCCAGCAGCCGATATCAGGGACAGGGGGACACTGAAGCTTTCTTT. Full variable domain (rest looked up from reference TRBV7-9 and TRBJ1-1): DTGVSQNPRHKITKRGQNVTFRCDPISEHNRLYWYRQTLGQGPEFLTYFQNEAQLEKSRLLSDRFSAERPKGSFSTLEIQRTEQGDSAMYLCASSRYQGQGDTEAFFGQGTRLTVV.

This sequence joins TRBV10-3 and TRBJ2-5; 8 positions agree with TRBD2. CDR3 length equals 14 residues. V gave up 8 bases and J gave up 1 base; unmatched junction bases: 6. Germline-derived CDR1 and CDR2 are ENHRY and SYGVKD. Here the CDR3 DNA reads TGTGCCATCTCACGGGAGGGAGTCCAAGAGACCCAGTACTTC. The encoded protein is CAISREGVQETQYF.